This T cell receptor beta chain was recovered during a study of cytomegalovirus exposure and HLA in healthy donors. A multiplex PCR was run with 60 Vbeta primers and 13 Jbeta primers. The repertoire was sequenced with immunoSEQ multiplex PCR; TCRdb's copy has only in-frame clones and lacks some. The top ten clones hold over 2% of a sample with about 150,000 clones, over 60% of them seen once. Comment on this clone: Its antigen is not identified.

General observations from the study: TCR association rates varied by HLA locus in a later analysis, with DRB1 highest and HLA-C lowest. Sequence variants that were highly shared formed a cluster that was likely a sequencing artifact.

Sequences were obtained from PBMCs. The sequence was collected from a man aged 35-49 years in good health and CMV-seronegative.

The CDR3 reads CAAVKGDPGGNTIYF. Written as DNA, the CDR3 is TGTGCTGCGGTCAAGGGGGACCCCGGTGGAAACACCATATATTTT. The chain carries TRBV11-3 and TRBJ1-3; D is perhaps TRBD1 (6 bases). Germline V CDR1 and CDR2: SGHNT, YENEEA. The CDR3 sequence is 15 residues long.